This TCR beta chain was sequenced in a study of T cell changes during pregnancy in multiple sclerosis. Germline V lookup: CDR1 MNHEY, CDR2 SVGAGI. This CDR3 spans 14 amino acids. Deletions cut 7 bases from V and 9 bases from J, with 19 bases between. Using immunoSEQ multiplex PCR, the repertoire was profiled, and TCRdb retains in-frame clones only, with some absent. The data hold tens of thousands of clones, with approximately 90% observed a single time. The rearrangement joins TRBV6-5 to TRBJ2-1; TRBD1 might be the D (6 bases). The receptor was isolated from a female donor in good health, enrolled as a control in a pregnancy study. The sample consisted of peripheral blood, taken in the first trimester of pregnancy. In nucleotides, the CDR3 is TGTGCCAGCACCGCCCAACAGGGTTACGTTGAGCAGTTCTTC. It codes for CASTAQQGYVEQFF.